The rows below give T cell receptor beta chains drawn from one sample of a study of T cell changes during pregnancy in multiple sclerosis. TCRdb's copy holds only in-frame clones and misses some; the assay was immunoSEQ multiplex PCR. The table lists 50,000 or so clones, 80% to 95% of them singletons. Sequences were derived from CD8+ T cells from peripheral blood mononuclear cells, sampled after pregnancy. The source is a female donor with multiple sclerosis, enrolled in a pregnancy study. CDR3s include the opening cysteine and the closing phenylalanine or tryptophan. The order of the fields is clone size, D gene, J gene, V gene, CDR3 DNA, CDR3 protein. D genes are given only for firm matches. Clone sizes are given selectively: once, few, many, or a class where the clone is expanded.

abundance: .; d_gene: .; j_gene: TRBJ2-7; v_gene: TRBV16; CDR3nt: TGTGCCAGCAGCCCTCTCCCGCAGGGGTCGACCTACGAGCAGTACTTC; CDR3aa: CASSPLPQGSTYEQYF
abundance: .; d_gene: .; j_gene: TRBJ2-7; v_gene: TRBV4-3; CDR3nt: TGCGCCAGCAGCCAAGATCTCGACAGTTACGAGCAGTACTTC; CDR3aa: CASSQDLDSYEQYF
abundance: .; d_gene: .; j_gene: TRBJ1-6; v_gene: TRBV5-1; CDR3nt: TGCGCCAGCAGCCTAGGACAGCTTAATTCACCCCTCCACTTT; CDR3aa: CASSLGQLNSPLHF
abundance: .; d_gene: TRBD2; j_gene: TRBJ2-1; v_gene: TRBV28; CDR3nt: TGTGCCAGCAGCCCGGGACTAGCGGGGTACAATGAGCAGTTCTTC; CDR3aa: CASSPGLAGYNEQFF
abundance: .; d_gene: TRBD2; j_gene: TRBJ2-3; v_gene: TRBV29-1; CDR3nt: TGCAGCGTTGAGACGCCTAGCGGGGGGGCCGATGGGTTAGATACGCAGTATTTT; CDR3aa: CSVETPSGGADGLDTQYF
abundance: .; d_gene: .; j_gene: TRBJ2-5; v_gene: TRBV7-9; CDR3nt: TGTGCCAGCAGAGACAGATACCAAGAGACCCAGTACTTC; CDR3aa: CASRDRYQETQYF
abundance: .; d_gene: .; j_gene: TRBJ1-2; v_gene: TRBV27; CDR3nt: TGTGCCAGCGGGCCATTGGGCCGGGAGATGTATGGCTACACCTTC; CDR3aa: CASGPLGREMYGYTF
abundance: .; d_gene: .; j_gene: TRBJ2-1; v_gene: TRBV11-2; CDR3nt: TGTGCCAGCAGCCTCAGCCTAGCGAACTCCTACAATGAGCAGTTCTTC; CDR3aa: CASSLSLANSYNEQFF
abundance: few; d_gene: .; j_gene: TRBJ1-1; v_gene: TRBV2; CDR3nt: TGTGCCAGCACCCAGGGGTTGGTTGAAGCTTTCTTT; CDR3aa: CASTQGLVEAFF
abundance: .; d_gene: TRBD1; j_gene: TRBJ2-2; v_gene: TRBV7-8; CDR3nt: TGTGCCAGCAGCTTCGACAGGGGTGACACCGGGGAGCTGTTTTTT; CDR3aa: CASSFDRGDTGELFF
abundance: few; d_gene: TRBD1; j_gene: TRBJ1-6; v_gene: TRBV7-9; CDR3nt: TGTGCCAGCAGCTCGGGACAGGGAAAATCACCCCTCCACTTT; CDR3aa: CASSSGQGKSPLHF
abundance: .; d_gene: .; j_gene: TRBJ2-7; v_gene: TRBV11-3; CDR3nt: TGTGCCAGCAGCTTAGGAGTGAACTACGAGCAGTACTTC; CDR3aa: CASSLGVNYEQYF
abundance: .; d_gene: .; j_gene: TRBJ1-2; v_gene: TRBV9; CDR3nt: TGTGCCAGCAGCGTAGGGGGCAATGGCTACACCTTC; CDR3aa: CASSVGGNGYTF
abundance: .; d_gene: .; j_gene: TRBJ1-5; v_gene: TRBV27; CDR3nt: TGTGCCAGCAGTCCGGGGGGGCAGCCCCAGCATTTT; CDR3aa: CASSPGGQPQHF
abundance: .; d_gene: TRBD1; j_gene: TRBJ2-7; v_gene: TRBV11-2; CDR3nt: TGTGCCAGCAGCTGGGGGACAGGATCCTACGAGCAGTACTTC; CDR3aa: CASSWGTGSYEQYF
abundance: .; d_gene: .; j_gene: TRBJ1-2; v_gene: TRBV28; CDR3nt: TGTGCCAGCAGTTTATCCAGGTTGGGAGGTGGCTACACCTTC; CDR3aa: CASSLSRLGGGYTF
abundance: .; d_gene: .; j_gene: TRBJ2-7; v_gene: TRBV7-9; CDR3nt: TGTGCCAGCAGCTTATGGCCAGGGGTTTCCTACGAGCAGTACTTC; CDR3aa: CASSLWPGVSYEQYF
abundance: .; d_gene: .; j_gene: TRBJ2-7; v_gene: TRBV19; CDR3nt: TGTGCCAGTAGTAAATGGTTTCTGGGGGACCGGGAGTCCTACGAGCAGTACTTC; CDR3aa: CASSKWFLGDRESYEQYF
abundance: .; d_gene: TRBD1; j_gene: TRBJ1-2; v_gene: TRBV9; CDR3nt: TGTGCCAGCAGCGGACGGACAGGCCTCTACACCTTC; CDR3aa: CASSGRTGLYTF
abundance: .; d_gene: TRBD2; j_gene: TRBJ2-1; v_gene: TRBV29-1; CDR3nt: TGCAGCGTCGATAGACTAGCGGGAGCTATCTACAATGAGCAGTTCTTC; CDR3aa: CSVDRLAGAIYNEQFF
abundance: .; d_gene: .; j_gene: TRBJ2-1; v_gene: TRBV27; CDR3nt: TGTGCCAGCAGTTTATCGTTCGCGGGGATTGGCTACAATGAGCAGTTCTTC; CDR3aa: CASSLSFAGIGYNEQFF
abundance: .; d_gene: TRBD2; j_gene: TRBJ2-1; v_gene: TRBV7-9; CDR3nt: TGTGCCAGCAGCTTAGTCGGCGGGGGATGGAATGAGCAGTTCTTC; CDR3aa: CASSLVGGGWNEQFF
abundance: once; d_gene: .; j_gene: TRBJ2-3; v_gene: TRBV7-9; CDR3nt: TGTGCCAGCAGCGGAGGCGGACAGCCTAGCACAGATACGCAGTATTTT; CDR3aa: CASSGGGQPSTDTQYF
abundance: .; d_gene: TRBD1; j_gene: TRBJ1-1; v_gene: TRBV7-6; CDR3nt: TGTGCCAGCAGCGCTGGGACAGTGAACACTGAAGCTTTCTTT; CDR3aa: CASSAGTVNTEAFF
abundance: .; d_gene: .; j_gene: TRBJ2-3; v_gene: TRBV11-2; CDR3nt: TGTGCCAGCAGCTTTCACAGGAGCCGCACAGATACGCAGTATTTT; CDR3aa: CASSFHRSRTDTQYF
abundance: large; d_gene: TRBD2; j_gene: TRBJ2-1; v_gene: TRBV6-1; CDR3nt: TGTGCCAGCAGTGAAGTAGCGGGGTCCTACAATGAGCAGTTCTTC; CDR3aa: CASSEVAGSYNEQFF
abundance: once; d_gene: TRBD1; j_gene: TRBJ2-7; v_gene: TRBV27; CDR3nt: TGTGCCAGCAGCGACAGGGGTGTCTACGAGCAGTACTTC; CDR3aa: CASSDRGVYEQYF
abundance: .; d_gene: TRBD2; j_gene: TRBJ2-1; v_gene: TRBV18; CDR3nt: TGTGCCAGCTCACAGGGGACTAGCGGGGGTGACTACAATGAGCAGTTCTTC; CDR3aa: CASSQGTSGGDYNEQFF
abundance: once; d_gene: .; j_gene: TRBJ2-3; v_gene: TRBV28; CDR3nt: TGTGCCAGCAGAGAGGGGGCGGGGGGCACAGATACGCGGTATTTT; CDR3aa: CASREGAGGTDTRYF
abundance: .; d_gene: .; j_gene: TRBJ2-7; v_gene: TRBV6-6; CDR3nt: TGTGCCAGCAGTTACGGGCAGGGCTCCTACGAGCAGTACTTC; CDR3aa: CASSYGQGSYEQYF
abundance: .; d_gene: TRBD1; j_gene: TRBJ1-1; v_gene: TRBV28; CDR3nt: TGTGCCAGCAGTACACAGGGGGCCGGTCCCTTGAACACTGAAGCTTTCTTT; CDR3aa: CASSTQGAGPLNTEAFF
abundance: .; d_gene: TRBD2; j_gene: TRBJ2-7; v_gene: TRBV9; CDR3nt: TGTGCCAGCAGCGATACTAGCGGAGGAAGGGACGAGCAGTACTTC; CDR3aa: CASSDTSGGRDEQYF
abundance: .; d_gene: .; j_gene: TRBJ2-7; v_gene: TRBV5-4; CDR3nt: TGTGCCAGCGGCCAGGGGGGTACCAGCTACGAGCAGTACTTC; CDR3aa: CASGQGGTSYEQYF
abundance: .; d_gene: .; j_gene: TRBJ1-2; v_gene: TRBV13; CDR3nt: TGTGCCAGCAGCTTAGGCCTACAGGGTGACTACACCTTC; CDR3aa: CASSLGLQGDYTF
abundance: .; d_gene: .; j_gene: TRBJ1-1; v_gene: TRBV4-3; CDR3nt: TGCGCCAGCAGCCAAGTCCCACAGGTTCCTGTTAGCACTGAAGCTTTCTTT; CDR3aa: CASSQVPQVPVSTEAFF
abundance: once; d_gene: .; j_gene: TRBJ1-5; v_gene: TRBV19; CDR3nt: TGTGCCAGTAGTCTCGACAGAAATAGCAATCAGCCCCAGCATTTT; CDR3aa: CASSLDRNSNQPQHF
abundance: .; d_gene: .; j_gene: TRBJ2-5; v_gene: TRBV27; CDR3nt: TGTGCCAGCAGCCCCGGTCAGGGGAAGGCCCAGTACTTC; CDR3aa: CASSPGQGKAQYF
abundance: .; d_gene: .; j_gene: TRBJ2-1; v_gene: TRBV21-1; CDR3nt: TGTGCCAGCAGCTCTCTAGCGGACTCCTACAATGAGCAGTTCTTC; CDR3aa: CASSSLADSYNEQFF
abundance: once; d_gene: TRBD1; j_gene: TRBJ1-6; v_gene: TRBV5-1; CDR3nt: TGCGCCAGCCGCGGCCAGGACAGGTGGAATTCACCCCTCCACTTT; CDR3aa: CASRGQDRWNSPLHF
abundance: .; d_gene: TRBD1; j_gene: TRBJ1-6; v_gene: TRBV9; CDR3nt: TGTGCCAGCAGCGTAAGTTCGGGACAGGGCAATTCACCCCTCCACTTT; CDR3aa: CASSVSSGQGNSPLHF
abundance: .; d_gene: .; j_gene: TRBJ1-2; v_gene: TRBV5-7; CDR3nt: TGTGCCAGCAGCCGGCGGGGGGGCTACACCTTC; CDR3aa: CASSRRGGYTF
abundance: .; d_gene: TRBD1; j_gene: TRBJ1-2; v_gene: TRBV9; CDR3nt: TGTGCCAGCAGTGACCTTCAGACAGGGGGGGGTGGCTACACCTTC; CDR3aa: CASSDLQTGGGGYTF
abundance: medium-sized; d_gene: .; j_gene: TRBJ2-5; v_gene: TRBV7-6; CDR3nt: TGTGCCAGCAGCTTGACAGGCCAGACCCAGTACTTC; CDR3aa: CASSLTGQTQYF
abundance: .; d_gene: .; j_gene: TRBJ2-6; v_gene: TRBV6-4; CDR3nt: TGTGCCAGCAGTGACGGACAGCGGAGCTCTGGGGCCAACGTCCTGACTTTC; CDR3aa: CASSDGQRSSGANVLTF
abundance: medium-sized; d_gene: TRBD1; j_gene: TRBJ2-5; v_gene: TRBV13; CDR3nt: TGTGCCAGCAGCTTAAGGGGACAGGGCGAAGAGACCCAGTACTTC; CDR3aa: CASSLRGQGEETQYF
abundance: once; d_gene: TRBD1; j_gene: TRBJ2-7; v_gene: TRBV27; CDR3nt: TGTGCCAGCAGCGGACAGGGGCCCATCGAGCAGTACTTC; CDR3aa: CASSGQGPIEQYF
abundance: .; d_gene: .; j_gene: TRBJ2-3; v_gene: TRBV10-2; CDR3nt: TGCGCCAGCAGCCCCCTTGCGAAAACAGATACGCAGTATTTT; CDR3aa: CASSPLAKTDTQYF
abundance: .; d_gene: TRBD2; j_gene: TRBJ2-1; v_gene: TRBV6-6; CDR3nt: TGTGCCAGCAGTTACTCGGTCCTAGCGGGGGGGCCTGGGCAGTTCTTC; CDR3aa: CASSYSVLAGGPGQFF
abundance: .; d_gene: .; j_gene: TRBJ2-5; v_gene: TRBV9; CDR3nt: TGTGCCAGCAGCCATCCCACGGGACTCCCCCCGGAGACCCAGTACTTC; CDR3aa: CASSHPTGLPPETQYF
abundance: .; d_gene: .; j_gene: TRBJ1-1; v_gene: TRBV5-1; CDR3nt: TGCGCCAGCAGCCCGGGACACAAGAACACTGAAGCTTTCTTT; CDR3aa: CASSPGHKNTEAFF
abundance: once; d_gene: .; j_gene: TRBJ2-1; v_gene: TRBV5-1; CDR3nt: TGCGCCAGCAGCTTGGCAAGGGCAGGGAAGAGCTCCTACAATGAGCAGTTCTTC; CDR3aa: CASSLARAGKSSYNEQFF
abundance: .; d_gene: .; j_gene: TRBJ1-5; v_gene: TRBV18; CDR3nt: TGTGCCAGCTCACCAGAGGGCCTTTGGCCCCAGCATTTT; CDR3aa: CASSPEGLWPQHF
abundance: .; d_gene: .; j_gene: TRBJ2-7; v_gene: TRBV4-1; CDR3nt: TGCGCCAGCAGCCAAGCGAAAAACTACGAGCAGTACTTC; CDR3aa: CASSQAKNYEQYF
abundance: .; d_gene: .; j_gene: TRBJ2-3; v_gene: TRBV15; CDR3nt: TGTGCCACCAGCAGAGTGCGGGGAACAGATACGCAGTATTTT; CDR3aa: CATSRVRGTDTQYF
abundance: .; d_gene: .; j_gene: TRBJ2-5; v_gene: TRBV9; CDR3nt: TGTGCCAGCAGCGTAGCGGGAGTACGAGAAGAGACCCAGTACTTC; CDR3aa: CASSVAGVREETQYF
abundance: .; d_gene: TRBD2; j_gene: TRBJ2-5; v_gene: TRBV11-2; CDR3nt: TGTGCCAGCAGCCCGAACGCGGGAGTGGACCAAGAGACCCAGTACTTC; CDR3aa: CASSPNAGVDQETQYF
abundance: .; d_gene: .; j_gene: TRBJ2-1; v_gene: TRBV5-4; CDR3nt: TGTGCCAGCAGCCCCGGTGAGGGAGAGCAGTTCTTC; CDR3aa: CASSPGEGEQFF
abundance: .; d_gene: .; j_gene: TRBJ2-5; v_gene: TRBV9; CDR3nt: TGTGCCAGCAGCGCCACTCAAGAGACCCAGTACTTC; CDR3aa: CASSATQETQYF
abundance: once; d_gene: .; j_gene: TRBJ2-7; v_gene: TRBV28; CDR3nt: TGTGCCAGCAGCCCCCTGGCTGCTAGCTCCTACGAGCAGTACTTC; CDR3aa: CASSPLAASSYEQYF
abundance: once; d_gene: .; j_gene: TRBJ2-2; v_gene: TRBV28; CDR3nt: TGTGCCAGCAGTTTACTTGCACAGGGTTTCACCGGGGAGCTGTTTTTT; CDR3aa: CASSLLAQGFTGELFF